The sequence of this T cell receptor beta chain was determined in a study of T cells in localized non-small cell lung cancer. Study-level results: Adjacent lung tissue had a median about 57 of the top 100 clones found in the tumor.

Sequenced by immunoSEQ multiplex PCR; TCRdb stores in-frame clones only, minus some. Of about 9,200 clones in the sample, roughly 89% were seen once. The CDR3 length is 15 residues. Trimming at V came to 4 bases and at J to 5 bases, leaving 8 bases not matched to a gene. Germline V gene lookup returns CDR1 GTSNPN and CDR2 SVGIG (reference sequence). This clone occurred once. What it binds is unknown. The sample was peripheral blood, taken before any cancer treatment. The sequence came from a female donor over 55 with stage II squamous cell lung carcinoma. This chain links TRBV30 with TRBJ2-1; 10 bases agree with TRBD2. CDR3 in DNA: TGTGCCTGGACCAGAGGACTAGCGGTGGACAATGAGCAGTTCTTC. This translates into CAWTRGLAVDNEQFF.